The 24 T cell receptor beta chains below all came from one sample that was sequenced in a study of T-cell memory formation after mild COVID-19. One entry per CDR3 protein, called by TCRdb with MiXCR from the 5' RACE reads. The repertoire holds approximately 260,000 distinct CDR3 sequences, with about a sixth as singletons. Sequencing input: PBMCs or a T cell subset sorted from them (not recorded which). The origin of the receptors is a man between 18 and 35 years old who had mild COVID-19 (a few samples of this study predate the infection). Cell type and time point are not known.

The V call is TRBV27, the J call TRBJ2-2, with 8 nucleotides matching TRBD2. V shed 6 bases, J shed 5 bases, and the junction held 8 bases outside the gene matches. CDR3 length: 15 amino acids. Germline loops: CDR1 MNHEY, CDR2 SMNVEV (reference sequence). CDR3 region: CASRVLAAETGELFF. CDR3 nucleotides: TGTGCCAGCAGGGTACTAGCGGCCGAGACCGGGGAGCTGTTTTTT.

The rearrangement links TRBV10-3 to TRBJ1-2, with TRBD1 matching over 9 bases. CDR3 length equals 13 residues. Germline CDR1 is ENHRY and CDR2 is SYGVKD. Losses at the gene ends were 4 bases for V and 5 bases for J; bases not matched to a gene: 2. The CDR3 DNA reads TGTGCCATCAGTGCCGGGACAGGGTATGGCTACACCTTC. Protein sequence: CAISAGTGYGYTF.

This clonotype was seen a few times. The V and J genes are TRBV4-3 and TRBJ2-5, with 8 bases matching TRBD1. Unmatched junction bases numbered 1, after V lost 3 bases and J lost 4 bases. The CDR3 extends over 13 amino acids. Per germline, CDR1 LGHNA and CDR2 YSLEER. The CDR3 nucleotides read TGCGCCAGCAGCCAGCAGGGGGCAGAGACCCAGTACTTC. Its protein product is CASSQQGAETQYF.

This clonotype has a handful of counts. The V call is TRBV7-2, the J call TRBJ1-6, with D tentatively TRBD1 (5 bases). The CDR3 is made up of 14 amino acids. Germline CDR1 reads SGHTA; CDR2 reads FQGNSA. The ends were cut back, 4 bases at V and 3 bases at J, with 7 bases in the middle. The CDR3 sequence is CASSSGGYNSPLHF. The CDR3 coding sequence is TGTGCCAGCAGCTCGGGGGGCTATAATTCACCCCTCCACTTT.

The chain combines TRBV7-9 with TRBJ1-2; D is possibly TRBD1 (6 bases). Per the germline V gene, CDR1 is SEHNR and CDR2 is FQNEAQ (reference sequence). The CDR3 extends over 12 amino acids. Trimming removed 3 bases from V and 6 bases from J, with 8 bases in between. The CDR3, as DNA: TGTGCCAGCAGCTTCAACAGGGATGGCTACACCTTC. Translated: CASSFNRDGYTF.

This clonotype was seen a handful of times. The chain has TRBV7-2 and TRBJ1-3; TRBD1 is a possible D gene (5 bases). Trimming took off 2 bases at V and 2 bases at J, with 10 bases between the two ends. This CDR3 spans 15 amino acids. From germline, CDR1 is SGHTA and CDR2 FQGNSA. DNA for the CDR3: TGTGCCAGCAGCTTATCCGGGACGCCTGGAAACACCATATATTTT. Its protein product is CASSLSGTPGNTIYF.

The chain employs TRBV7-2 and TRBJ1-6; D is possibly TRBD1 (5 bases). V was shortened by 1 base and J by 10 bases, with 14 bases between the two germline ends. Germline CDR1 and CDR2: SGHTA and FQGNSA. The CDR3 has 15 residues. This CDR3 reads CASSLGPGRESPLHF. The CDR3 DNA is TGTGCCAGCAGCTTAGGGCCGGGACGAGAATCACCCCTCCACTTT.

The chain carries TRBV29-1 and TRBJ2-5; D not resolved. The CDR3 extends over 11 amino acids. With 4 bases removed from V and 5 bases from J, the gap between germline ends came to 8 bases. CDR1 is SQVTM and CDR2 is ANQGSEA in the germline V gene. The CDR3 sequence is CSVVRAETQYF. The CDR3 DNA reads as TGCAGCGTTGTTAGGGCCGAGACCCAGTACTTC.

The CDR3 DNA reads as TGCAGTGCTCGGGATTCTCGATTCTACGAGCAGTACTTC. It is translated as CSARDSRFYEQYF. The chain links TRBV20-1 to TRBJ2-7, with a weak D call TRBD2 (5 bases). CDR1 and CDR2 (germline): DFQATT, SNEGSKA (reference sequence). V was cut by 5 bases and J by 3 bases, with 14 bases left in between. The CDR3 consists of 13 residues.

This clonotype was found a few times. The rearrangement uses TRBV15 and TRBJ2-2; no clear D gene. Germline lookup yields CDR1 LNHNV and CDR2 YYDKDF (reference sequence). Trimming removed 0 bases at V and 0 bases at J, with 8 bases between. There are 16 residues in the CDR3. In DNA form, the CDR3 reads TGTGCCACCAGCAGAGATCGGGCAGCGAACACCGGGGAGCTGTTTTTT. Its translation: CATSRDRAANTGELFF.

This clonotype was seen a handful of times. The chain couples TRBV6-5 to TRBJ1-1, with D perhaps TRBD1 (5 bases). CDR1 and CDR2 from the germline V gene are MNHEY and SVGAGI. The CDR3 has 13 amino acids. V lost 2 bases, J lost 3 bases, and 7 bases lay in between. The CDR3 region has the DNA TGTGCCAGCAGTTACAGGGGATACACTGAAGCTTTCTTT. Translating gives CASSYRGYTEAFF.

This clonotype has just a few counts. V usage is TRBV18 and J usage is TRBJ2-5; perhaps TRBD1 as D (8 bases). This CDR3 has 17 residues. V lost 3 bases and J 4 bases, leaving 21 bases between the germline ends. Per germline, CDR1 KGHSH and CDR2 LQKENI. The CDR3 DNA reads TGTGCCAGCTCACCGTCGAAGACTACAGGGGGGGGAGAGACCCAGTACTTC. This encodes CASSPSKTTGGGETQYF.

This CDR3 is CASSPTPSDRATYGYTF. CDR3 DNA: TGCGCCAGCAGCCCTACTCCGTCCGACAGGGCCACCTATGGCTACACCTTC. This chain connects TRBV5-1 to TRBJ1-2; 7 bases line up with TRBD1. V shed 4 bases and J 4 bases; nucleotides not matched to a gene: 16. Germline CDR1 reads SGHRS; CDR2 reads YFSETQ. This CDR3 comprises 17 residues. Full variable domain (rest looked up from reference TRBV5-1 and TRBJ1-2): KAGVTQTPRYLIKTRGQQVTLSCSPISGHRSVSWYQQTPGQGLQFLFEYFSETQRNKGNFPGRFSGRQFSNSRSEMNVSTLELGDSALYLCASSPTPSDRATYGYTFGSGTRLTVV.

V is TRBV20-1 and J is TRBJ2-5; 7 bases match TRBD2. V dropped 6 bases and J dropped 5; count of bases not matched to a gene: 6. The germline CDR1 and CDR2 sequences are DFQATT and SNEGSKA (reference sequence). The CDR3 spans 12 residues. CDR3 sequence (DNA): TGCAGTGCCCGCGGACTAGAGGAGACCCAGTACTTC. It specifies CSARGLEETQYF.

The chain recombines TRBV5-1 with TRBJ1-1, with D tentatively TRBD1 (6 bases). The germline gives CDR1 SGHRS, CDR2 YFSETQ. V dropped 4 bases and J dropped 11 bases, with 18 bases sitting between them. CDR3 length: 13 amino acids. DNA of the CDR3: TGCGCCAGCAGCCCGGGAAACAGGGCGGTCGCTTTCTTT. Protein product: CASSPGNRAVAFF.

The gene calls are TRBV7-6 and TRBJ2-3; TRBD2 matches 10 bases. This CDR3 contains 17 residues. J gave up 3 bases and V 5 bases, and 11 bases lay outside the gene matches. Germline V lookup: CDR1 SGHVS, CDR2 FNYEAQ. Here the CDR3 DNA reads TGTGCCAGCAGCCCCAGGATAGCGGGGGGAGGTACAGATACGCAGTATTTT. Residues: CASSPRIAGGGTDTQYF.

This chain joins TRBV5-1 and TRBJ1-2, with TRBD1 as a possible D gene (6 bases). V was trimmed by 4 bases and J by 6 bases, leaving 16 bases between them. The CDR3 loop spans 14 amino acids. Germline V gives CDR1 SGHRS, CDR2 YFSETQ. In DNA form, the CDR3 reads TGCGCCAGCAGCGCAGGCCCAGGGGAGCATGGCTACACCTTC. Its translation: CASSAGPGEHGYTF.

In its sample, this clonotype was seen a few times. J is TRBJ2-7 and V is TRBV10-3, with D possibly matching TRBD2 (6 bases). Germline CDR1 reads ENHRY; CDR2 reads SYGVKD. V was trimmed by 0 bases and J by 0 bases, leaving 9 bases between them. There are 15 residues in the CDR3. The CDR3 DNA follows: TGTGCCATCAGTGAGTCGAAGGGACTCTCCTACGAGCAGTACTTC. Translating it yields CAISESKGLSYEQYF.

This sequence joins TRBV24-1 and TRBJ2-5; possible D gene TRBD1, 6 bases. Trimming took 7 bases from V and 4 from J, leaving 9 bases between them. Germline CDR1 is KGHDR and CDR2 is SFDVKD. The CDR3 runs 12 residues. CDR3 in DNA: TGTGCCACCAGAGGGGACACAGAGACCCAGTACTTC. This sequence encodes CATRGDTETQYF.

This chain connects TRBV6-5 to TRBJ1-1, with no clear D. The CDR3 runs to 13 residues. The germline V gene encodes CDR1 MNHEY and CDR2 SVGAGI. V was shortened by 8 bases and J by 1 base, with 11 bases between the two germline ends. The DNA of the CDR3 is TGTGCCAGCGGGAAGGGATGGAACACTGAAGCTTTCTTT. It is translated as CASGKGWNTEAFF.

This clonotype appeared a few times. The chain employs TRBV20-1 and TRBJ2-7; D perhaps matches TRBD1 (5 bases). Germline V gene data show CDR1 as DFQATT and CDR2 as SNEGSKA (reference sequence). The CDR3 totals 14 residues. V gave up 0 bases and J gave up 0 bases, with 9 bases separating them. For the CDR3, the DNA is TGCAGTGCTAGAGATCCAACAGGCTCCTACGAGCAGTACTTC. Encoded protein: CSARDPTGSYEQYF.

This clonotype was recorded a few times. This rearrangement joins TRBV5-1 to TRBJ1-1; possible D gene TRBD1, 5 bases. The CDR3 consists of 15 residues. Per germline, CDR1 SGHRS and CDR2 YFSETQ. The V end was cut by 2 bases, the J end by 4 bases, with 15 bases between. CDR3 amino acids: CASSFGAISGTEAFF. CDR3 sequence (DNA): TGCGCCAGCAGCTTCGGGGCAATTAGTGGCACTGAAGCTTTCTTT.

The V and J genes are TRBV9 and TRBJ2-7, with D unclear. Germline assignment: CDR1 SGDLS and CDR2 YYNGEE. V gave up 3 bases and J gave up 3 bases, with 16 bases separating them. CDR3 length: 15 amino acids. The CDR3 reads CASSAHSASDYEQYF. CDR3 nucleotides: TGTGCCAGCAGCGCGCACTCGGCGTCCGACTACGAGCAGTACTTC.

The CDR3 region has the DNA TGTGCCTGGAGTCTAGGGGATGAAGCTTTCTTT. Its translation is CAWSLGDEAFF. This chain connects TRBV30 to TRBJ1-1; perhaps TRBD1 as D (5 bases). V was clipped by 2 bases and J by 7 bases, with 8 bases between them. The germline CDR1 and CDR2 sequences are GTSNPN and SVGIG (reference sequence). The CDR3 runs 11 residues.